The 24 T cell receptor beta chains reported below all come from one sample, sequenced in a study of cytomegalovirus exposure and HLA in healthy donors (dated by TCRdb to about 2017). The method behind the library was the immunoSEQ multiplex PCR assay. A mixture of 60 forward primers for TCR Vbeta segments and 13 reverse primers for TCR Jbeta segments was used in the multiplex PCR. Held by TCRdb, this immuneACCESS table contains in-frame sequences only and omits some clones. Under half of the omission traces to an unresolved V gene where checked; the cause of the rest is unknown. Across this sample there are about 150,000 clones, with 82% seen only once. The ten largest clones take up under 8% of the sample. The specimen sequenced was PBMCs. The receptors were sampled from a woman aged 45-65 years in good health and CMV-seropositive.

J is TRBJ2-7 and V is TRBV4-1, with 9 positions matching TRBD1. Germline V gene lookup returns CDR1 MGHRA and CDR2 YSYEKL. Trimming cost V 4 bases and J 0 bases; bases outside gene matches: 10. The CDR3 extends over 17 amino acids. This CDR3 reads CASSPASGTGNSYEQYF. DNA for the CDR3: TGCGCCAGCAGCCCGGCTAGTGGGACAGGGAACTCCTACGAGCAGTACTTC.

The CDR3 region is CASTGVGGDQPQHF. The CDR3 DNA is TGTGCCAGCACTGGGGTAGGAGGGGATCAGCCCCAGCATTTT. The genes are TRBV2 and TRBJ1-5; D possibly corresponds to TRBD1 (5 bases). The CDR3 has 14 residues. CDR1 is SNHLY and CDR2 is FYNNEI in the germline V gene. V lost 7 bases, J lost 5 bases, and 15 bases lay in between.

The gene calls are TRBV6-5 and TRBJ1-2; 7 bases fit TRBD1. Germline CDR1 reads MNHEY; CDR2 reads SVGAGI. This CDR3 spans 16 amino acids. The V gene end was trimmed by 1 base and the J gene end by 0 bases; junction bases not matched to a gene: 5. Here the CDR3 reads CASSYLTGRSNYGYTF. Written as DNA, the CDR3 is TGTGCCAGCAGTTACTTGACAGGGAGATCTAACTATGGCTACACCTTC.

This chain uses TRBV7-9 with TRBJ1-1; D possibly corresponds to TRBD1 (6 bases). This CDR3 is 14 amino acids long. V dropped 3 bases and J dropped 5 bases, with 13 bases sitting between them. Germline V CDR1 and CDR2: SEHNR, FQNEAQ (reference sequence). The CDR3 DNA follows: TGTGCCAGCAGCTTGCGGACAGTAGGGACTGAAGCTTTCTTT. Protein product: CASSLRTVGTEAFF.

V usage is TRBV7-6 and J usage is TRBJ2-1, with 7 bases aligning to TRBD1. The V gene's germline CDR1 is SGHVS and CDR2 FNYEAQ. V shed 1 base and J 7 bases; nucleotides not matched to a gene: 1. This CDR3 is built from 13 residues. CDR3 coding DNA: TGTGCCAGCAGCTTAGACAGGGGAAATGAGCAGTTCTTC. Translated: CASSLDRGNEQFF.

V is TRBV7-3 and J is TRBJ2-1; TRBD2 aligns across 8 bases. The CDR3 loop spans 14 amino acids. CDR1 SGHTA and CDR2 FQGTGA come from the germline V gene. V lost 6 bases, J lost 8 bases, and 9 bases stayed unmatched. CDR3 sequence reads: CASSKRGGGDEQFF. DNA for the CDR3: TGTGCCAGCAGTAAACGGGGGGGCGGCGATGAGCAGTTCTTC.

The gene calls are TRBV4-3 and TRBJ2-7; weak D call: TRBD1 (5 bases). The V gene lost 0 bases and the J gene lost 6 bases, with 15 bases spanning the gap. This CDR3 has 15 residues. Germline V gene sequence: CDR1 LGHNA, CDR2 YSLEER. The CDR3 is CASSQDRGRAAEQYF. In nucleotides, the CDR3 is TGCGCCAGCAGCCAAGACAGAGGCAGGGCGGCCGAGCAGTACTTC.

This rearrangement joins TRBV6-5 to TRBJ2-3, with 7 bases that match TRBD1. From germline, CDR1 is MNHEY and CDR2 SVGAGI. The J segment lost 10 bases and the V segment lost 2 bases, leaving 3 bases of the junction unmatched. The CDR3 covers 12 residues. CDR3 in amino acids: CASSYGQAAQYF. Written as DNA, the CDR3 is TGTGCCAGCAGTTACGGACAGGCTGCGCAGTATTTT.

This clone was picked up a small number of times. One end of the junction does not line up with germline, which may come from a read error. This chain links TRBV7-9 with TRBJ1-1, with 7 bases identical to TRBD1. The CDR3 sequence is 12 residues long. The germline gives CDR1 SEHNR, CDR2 FQNEAQ (reference sequence). The CDR3 bases are TGTTCCAGCAGCTTCCGACAGGGAGAAGCTTTCTTT. Protein sequence: CSSSFRQGEAFF.

This clone showed up just a few times. The chain links TRBV6-6 to TRBJ1-2, with 7 bases identical to TRBD1. Trimming at V came to 5 bases and at J to 3 bases, leaving 12 bases not matched to a gene. The CDR3 loop spans 16 amino acids. From germline, CDR1 is MNHNY and CDR2 SVGAGI (reference sequence). In DNA form, the CDR3 reads TGTGCCAGCAGTGGGACTGGGGCAGGGGGAGACTATGGCTACACCTTC. This gives the protein CASSGTGAGGDYGYTF.

The V call is TRBV7-2, the J call TRBJ2-2, with 8 bases that match TRBD1. J was trimmed by 2 bases and V by 6 bases; bases with no gene match: 8. The CDR3 spans 16 residues. Per the germline V gene, CDR1 is SGHTA and CDR2 is FQGNSA. The CDR3 sequence is CASRIGGQGNTGELFF. CDR3 sequence (DNA): TGTGCCAGCAGAATAGGAGGACAGGGAAACACCGGGGAGCTGTTTTTT.

V and J are TRBV15 and TRBJ1-5, with D unresolved. Germline-derived CDR1 and CDR2 are LNHNV and YYDKDF (reference sequence). The CDR3 consists of 15 residues. The V and J ends lost 1 base and 5 bases respectively, with 12 bases between them. The CDR3, as DNA: TGTGCCACCAGCAGAGTTGGGGAGTTACATCAGCCCCAGCATTTT. Its protein is CATSRVGELHQPQHF.

The V gene is TRBV6-1, the J gene TRBJ2-7, with a weak D call TRBD1 (6 bases). The CDR3 has 14 residues. Germline CDR1 MNHNS, CDR2 SASEGT. V lost 7 bases, J lost 1 base, and 14 bases lay in between. In DNA form, the CDR3 reads TGTGCCAGCACCCTCACAGGGTGGTCCTACGAGCAGTACTTC. Translated, it gives CASTLTGWSYEQYF.

The chain combines TRBV5-5 with TRBJ2-7, with 11 positions matching TRBD1. J gave up 3 bases and V 4 bases, and 6 bases lay outside the gene matches. In germline, CDR1 is SGHKS, CDR2 YYEKEE (reference sequence). The CDR3 has 15 amino acids. CDR3 sequence (DNA): TGTGCCAGCAGCCAGGGACAGGGGGTAGACTACGAGCAGTACTTC. As protein: CASSQGQGVDYEQYF.

This sequence joins TRBV7-6 and TRBJ1-1; D gene unclear. Germline CDR1 and CDR2: SGHVS and FNYEAQ. The CDR3 loop spans 13 amino acids. V was pared by 7 bases and J by 1 base, with 10 bases between. In nucleotides, the CDR3 is TGTGCCAGCACCCAGGCCAGGAACACTGAAGCTTTCTTT. As protein: CASTQARNTEAFF.

The chain has TRBV21-1 and TRBJ2-7; the tabulated D call, TRBD2, remains unverified against the DNA. TRBV21-1 is labeled a pseudogene. The CDR3 totals 16 residues. CDR3 coding DNA: TGTGCCAGCAGCGAAGAAGCGGGGGTGAGCTCCTACGAGCAGTACTTC. It yields the protein CASSEEAGVSSYEQYF.

This clone was counted a single time. V and J are TRBV6-5 and TRBJ2-3; 8 bases line up with TRBD2. The trim removed 6 bases at V and 0 bases at J, leaving 2 bases unmatched. CDR1 is MNHEY and CDR2 is SVGAGI in the germline V gene. The CDR3 contains 14 residues. As DNA, the CDR3 is TGTGCCAGCAGAGCGGGAGTTAGCACAGATACGCAGTATTTT. Residues: CASRAGVSTDTQYF.

This clone occurred once. This rearrangement joins TRBV11-2 to TRBJ2-7; possible D gene TRBD2, 5 bases. The length of the CDR3 is 15 residues. Trimming cost V 0 bases and J 9 bases, with 18 bases left between them. The germline V gene has CDR1 SGHAT and CDR2 FQNNGV. CDR3: CASSLELDYHPRQYF. The CDR3 nucleotides read TGTGCCAGCAGCTTAGAATTAGACTACCACCCGAGGCAGTACTTC.

The V call is TRBV2, the J call TRBJ1-3, with D perhaps TRBD1 (5 bases). This CDR3 contains 15 residues. V lost 5 bases, J lost 0 bases, and 11 bases lay in between. Germline CDR1 reads SNHLY; CDR2 reads FYNNEI. Here the CDR3 DNA reads TGTGCCAGCAGTTCCAGGGCGAACTCTGGAAACACCATATATTTT. It yields the protein CASSSRANSGNTIYF.

This clone was observed a handful of times. The chain has TRBV4-3 and TRBJ1-3, with 7 bases lining up with TRBD1. V dropped 3 bases and J dropped 0; count of bases not matched to a gene: 8. Per germline, CDR1 LGHNA and CDR2 YSLEER. The CDR3 totals 17 residues. The CDR3 region has the DNA TGCGCCAGCAGCCAGGAGTCGACAGGGTTCTCTGGAAACACCATATATTTT. It codes for CASSQESTGFSGNTIYF.

This clone appeared a few times. The chain employs TRBV7-9 and TRBJ2-3; D is unclear. The CDR3 loop spans 15 amino acids. Deletions cut 5 bases from V and 0 bases from J, with 12 bases between. The germline V gene encodes CDR1 SEHNR and CDR2 FQNEAQ (reference sequence). The CDR3 loop is CASSPLLHSTDTQYF. In nucleotides, the CDR3 is TGTGCCAGCAGCCCTTTACTTCATAGCACAGATACGCAGTATTTT.

The V and J genes are TRBV21-1 and TRBJ2-1; the table names TRBD2, a call not compared with the DNA. TRBV21-1 is tagged as a pseudogene. This CDR3 has 14 amino acids. CDR3 sequence (DNA): TGTGCCAGCGAGCAAGGGGGGGGTGGAAATGAGCAGTTCTTC. This codes for CASEQGGGGNEQFF.

This rearrangement joins TRBV30 to TRBJ2-3; TRBD2 matches at 15 bases. V trimming: 1 base; J trimming: 2 bases; junction bases outside the gene matches: 10. Germline V CDR1 and CDR2: GTSNPN, SVGIG (reference sequence). The CDR3 totals 19 residues. CDR3 sequence (DNA): TGTGCCTGGAGTGGGGGACTAGCGGGGGGAACGACCGACACAGATACGCAGTATTTT. This translates into CAWSGGLAGGTTDTDTQYF.

V usage is TRBV20-1 and J usage is TRBJ1-4, with D possibly being TRBD1 (5 bases). Trimming left V 5 bases short and J 8 bases short, with 9 bases between. The CDR3 consists of 11 residues. Germline CDR1 is DFQATT and CDR2 is SNEGSKA (reference sequence). The CDR3 DNA reads TGCAGTGCTCAGGGAAGAGAAAAACTGTTTTTT. The encoded protein is CSAQGREKLFF.